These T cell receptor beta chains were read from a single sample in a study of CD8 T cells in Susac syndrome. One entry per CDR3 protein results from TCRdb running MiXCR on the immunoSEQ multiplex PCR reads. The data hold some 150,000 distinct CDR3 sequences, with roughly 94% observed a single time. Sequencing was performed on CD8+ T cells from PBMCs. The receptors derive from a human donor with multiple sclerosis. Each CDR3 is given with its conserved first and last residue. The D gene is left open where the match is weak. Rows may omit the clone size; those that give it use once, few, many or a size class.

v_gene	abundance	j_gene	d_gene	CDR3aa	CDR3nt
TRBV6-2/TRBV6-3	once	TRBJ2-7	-	CASSYSDALGLEQYF	TGTGCCAGCAGTTACTCCGATGCGTTGGGTCTCGAGCAGTACTTC
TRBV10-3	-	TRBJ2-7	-	CAISEPKTYEQYF	TGTGCCATCAGTGAGCCAAAAACCTACGAGCAGTACTTC
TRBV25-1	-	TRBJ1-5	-	CASSEMEGDQPQHF	TGTGCCAGCAGTGAAATGGAGGGGGATCAGCCCCAGCATTTT
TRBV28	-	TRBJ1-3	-	CASSSLLSSGNTIYF	TGTGCCAGCAGTTCCCTCCTGAGCTCTGGAAACACCATATATTTT
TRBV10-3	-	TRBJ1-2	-	CAISRPRAIHTF	TGTGCCATCAGTCGGCCCAGGGCGATTCACACCTTC
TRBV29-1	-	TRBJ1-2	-	CSVEHRDGYTF	TGCAGCGTTGAACACCGTGATGGCTACACCTTC
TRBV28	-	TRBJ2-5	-	CASRGGYLETQYF	TGTGCCAGTCGCGGGGGCTATTTGGAGACCCAGTACTTC
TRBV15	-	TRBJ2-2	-	CATQVGTVTGELFF	TGTGCCACCCAAGTGGGGACGGTCACCGGGGAGCTGTTTTTT
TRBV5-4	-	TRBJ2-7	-	CASSLAAGYEQYF	TGTGCCAGCAGCTTGGCCGCGGGGTACGAGCAGTACTTC
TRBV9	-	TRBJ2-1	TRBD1	CASSVAWGQARDNEQFF	TGTGCCAGCAGCGTAGCTTGGGGACAGGCTCGAGACAATGAGCAGTTCTTC
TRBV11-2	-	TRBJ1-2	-	CASSPFKKGDYGYTF	TGTGCCAGCAGCCCATTTAAAAAAGGGGACTATGGCTACACCTTC
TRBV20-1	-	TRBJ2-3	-	CSASRPQSSPRGDTQYF	TGCAGTGCTAGTCGACCCCAGTCGTCTCCCCGGGGAGATACGCAGTATTTT
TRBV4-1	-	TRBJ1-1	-	CASRGHNTEAFF	TGCGCCAGCAGGGGACACAACACTGAAGCTTTCTTT
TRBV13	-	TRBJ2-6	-	CASSFALALPTPSGANVLTF	TGTGCCAGCAGCTTTGCTCTGGCCCTCCCAACACCCTCTGGGGCCAACGTCCTGACTTTC
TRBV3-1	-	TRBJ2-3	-	CANSGVKAGAYTDTQYF	TGTGCCAACAGCGGGGTTAAGGCGGGGGCCTACACAGATACGCAGTATTTT
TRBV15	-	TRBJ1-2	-	CATSRDGRLMVRNGYTF	TGTGCCACCAGCAGAGATGGGCGACTGATGGTGAGGAATGGCTACACCTTC
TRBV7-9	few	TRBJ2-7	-	CASSPGLGYEQYF	TGTGCCAGCAGCCCGGGACTTGGCTACGAGCAGTACTTC
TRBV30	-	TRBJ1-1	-	CAWSVGTIKDNTEAFF	TGTGCCTGGAGTGTAGGCACGATCAAGGATAACACTGAAGCTTTCTTT
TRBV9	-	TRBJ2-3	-	CASRGRERDTQYF	TGTGCCAGCAGGGGCAGGGAGAGAGATACGCAGTATTTT
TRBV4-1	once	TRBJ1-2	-	CASSQDLQGGYTF	TGCGCCAGCAGCCAAGATCTCCAGGGAGGCTACACCTTC
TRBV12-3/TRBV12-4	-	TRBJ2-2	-	CASSPLGTGELFF	TGTGCCAGCAGTCCTTTGGGCACCGGGGAGCTGTTTTTT
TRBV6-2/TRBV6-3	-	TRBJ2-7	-	CASSYLGQNSYEQYF	TGTGCCAGCAGTTACCTAGGACAGAATTCCTACGAGCAGTACTTC
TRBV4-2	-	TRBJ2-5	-	CASSQDLRQETQYF	TGTGCCAGCAGCCAAGATCTCCGACAAGAGACCCAGTACTTC
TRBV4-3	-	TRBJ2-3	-	CASSQWDGLQYF	TGCGCCAGCAGCCAGTGGGACGGCTTGCAGTATTTT
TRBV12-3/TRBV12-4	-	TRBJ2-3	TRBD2	CASSLGAGDTDTQYF	TGTGCCAGCAGTTTAGGAGCGGGGGACACAGATACGCAGTATTTT
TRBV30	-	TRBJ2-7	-	CAWSVLRGANEQYF	TGTGCCTGGAGTGTACTCAGAGGTGCCAACGAGCAGTACTTC
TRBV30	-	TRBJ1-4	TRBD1	CASYGQVGEKLFF	TGTGCCTCCTACGGACAGGTCGGTGAAAAACTGTTTTTT